These 3 T cell receptor beta chains were all obtained from the same sample, sequenced in a study of neurological immune-mediated disorders. TCRdb recomputed calls from the 5' RACE reads with MiXCR, one row per CDR3 protein. The sample lists some 65,000 distinct CDR3 sequences; 4.1% were seen once. The sample taken for sequencing was PBMCs. Source of these receptors: a man between 45 and 60 years old with multiple sclerosis.

This clonotype appeared many times. The chain is built from TRBV14 and TRBJ1-1; D not certain. Germline V CDR1 and CDR2: SGHDN, FVKESK. Trimming took 2 bases from V and 6 from J, leaving 10 bases between them. This CDR3 is built from 13 residues. The CDR3 DNA reads TGTGCCAGCAGCCAATCGTCCGGTCCTGAAGCTTTCTTT. Residues: CASSQSSGPEAFF.

This clonotype was recorded many times. The rearrangement joins TRBV11-2 to TRBJ2-7; D gene uncertain. Trimming took off 0 bases at V and 3 bases at J, with 15 bases between the two ends. The CDR3 totals 16 residues. Germline V gives CDR1 SGHAT, CDR2 FQNNGV. The CDR3 DNA sequence: TGTGCCAGCAGCTTAGAATTTGCACGGCGAAACTACGAGCAGTACTTC. Protein sequence: CASSLEFARRNYEQYF.

This clonotype was observed many times. The chain uses TRBV29-1 and TRBJ2-1; D perhaps matches TRBD1 (5 bases). Per germline, CDR1 SQVTM and CDR2 ANQGSEA. CDR3 length equals 11 residues. The DNA for the CDR3 is TGCAGTGGTCGACAGTACAATGAGCAGTTCTTC. As protein: CSGRQYNEQFF.